This passage covers 19 T cell receptor beta chains from one sample sequenced in a study of blood T cells in healthy people across ages. A second about 6 to 12 cycle PCR used barcoded and J-beta primers. Using its own MiXCR run on the 5' RACE reads, TCRdb lists one record per CDR3 protein. The profile shows 600,000 or so distinct CDR3 sequences, 20% to 25% of them singletons. The sample comprised blood. Every receptor here comes from a man in his sixties or seventies in good health.

The V gene is TRBV5-1, the J gene TRBJ1-2; no clear D. The CDR3 is made up of 11 amino acids. Germline loops: CDR1 SGHRS, CDR2 YFSETQ. V was shortened by 7 bases and J by 2 bases, with 6 bases between the two germline ends. The chain's CDR3 is CASGPNYGYTF. DNA for the CDR3: TGCGCCAGCGGACCCAACTATGGCTACACCTTC.

The chain recombines TRBV7-3 with TRBJ2-6, with D possibly being TRBD2 (6 bases). The CDR3 runs to 17 residues. Germline loops: CDR1 SGHTA, CDR2 FQGTGA. Between the trimmed V and J ends, which lost 2 bases and 3 bases, there was a span of 14 bases. In nucleotides, the CDR3 is TGTGCCAGCAGCTTACTTGGAGGGACGAGTGGGGCCAACGTCCTGACTTTC. It specifies CASSLLGGTSGANVLTF.

V gene TRBV11-2 combines with J gene TRBJ2-3, with a weak D call TRBD2 (6 bases). V was shortened by 2 bases and J by 3 bases, with 12 bases between the two germline ends. The CDR3 is made up of 15 amino acids. Germline CDR1 is SGHAT and CDR2 is FQNNGV. In nucleotides, the CDR3 is TGTGCCAGCAGCTTATTTCCGGGGGTAACAGATACGCAGTATTTT. It codes for CASSLFPGVTDTQYF.

The rearrangement uses TRBV6-2 or TRBV6-3 and TRBJ1-2; TRBD1 might be the D (5 bases). Trimming stripped 5 bases from V and 3 bases from J, with 13 bases between. Germline CDR1 is MNHEY and CDR2 is SVGEGT. The CDR3 sequence is 14 residues long. The CDR3 bases are TGTGCCAGCAGTAGGGAGCGGGGCGACTATGGCTACACCTTC. The encoded protein is CASSRERGDYGYTF.

The chain has TRBV12-3 or TRBV12-4 and TRBJ2-5; D may be TRBD2 (5 bases). Near its end, the DNA agrees better with TRBJ2-1, so the J call may be wrong. The CDR3 spans 12 residues. The CDR3 DNA sequence: TGTGCCACCGGGGAGAGTGTCAATGAGCAGTTCTTC. Translating gives CATGESVNEQFF.

This clonotype occurred a few times. The V and J genes are TRBV3-1 and TRBJ2-5; D uncertain. Germline V gene data show CDR1 as LGHDT and CDR2 as YNNKEL (reference sequence). This CDR3 comprises 13 residues. The germline V and J ends were trimmed by 1 base and 5 bases, with 8 bases remaining between them. The DNA for the CDR3 is TGTGCCAGCAGCCAAGGCATTAGGGAGACCCAGTACTTC. This gives the protein CASSQGIRETQYF.

This clonotype was found a few times. The chain combines TRBV20-1 with TRBJ2-2, with 7 bases aligning to TRBD2. CDR1 and CDR2 from the germline V gene are DFQATT and SNEGSKA (reference sequence). CDR3 length: 13 residues. With 0 bases clipped from V and 5 bases from J, the junction kept 0 bases outside the gene matches. CDR3 protein: CSARELATGELFF. CDR3 DNA: TGCAGTGCTAGAGAACTAGCGACCGGGGAGCTGTTTTTT.

There are a few counts of this clonotype. The V and J genes are TRBV2 and TRBJ2-2; D remains unclear. This CDR3 is built from 12 residues. Looked up from germline, CDR1 is SNHLY and CDR2 is FYNNEI. Trimming removed 2 bases at V and 6 bases at J, with 4 bases between. CDR3 in amino acids: CASSESPGELFF. The CDR3 coding sequence is TGTGCCAGCAGTGAAAGCCCCGGGGAGCTGTTTTTT.

This clonotype was seen only a few times. The chain combines TRBV7-2 with TRBJ1-5; 7 nucleotides agree with TRBD1. The CDR3 extends over 16 amino acids. CDR1 and CDR2 from the germline V gene are SGHTA and FQGNSA. The ends lost 1 base at V and 0 bases at J; junction bases unmatched: 3. The chain's CDR3 is CASSLEGASSNQPQHF. In nucleotides, the CDR3 is TGTGCCAGCAGCTTAGAGGGGGCAAGTAGCAATCAGCCCCAGCATTTT.

The table lists this clonotype with many counts. In DNA, the CDR3 is TGTGCCAGCAGCTCTCCCTTCCGATCCCAAGAGACCCAGTACTTC. Its protein is CASSSPFRSQETQYF. This chain joins TRBV5-6 and TRBJ2-5; D is ambiguous. Between the trimmed V and J ends, which lost 3 bases and 1 base, there was a span of 13 bases. Looked up from germline, CDR1 is SGHDT and CDR2 is YYEEEE. The CDR3 is 15 residues long.

The gene calls are TRBV25-1 and TRBJ2-1; TRBD2 might be the D (5 bases). V lost 8 bases and J lost 2, with 7 bases in between. The CDR3 length is 12 residues. CDR1 and CDR2 from the germline V gene are MGHDK and SYGVNS. This chain's CDR3 is CASSGAYNEQFF. CDR3 bases: TGTGCCAGCTCCGGGGCCTACAATGAGCAGTTCTTC.

The chain is built from TRBV11-2 and TRBJ2-1; no definite D call. V was cut by 2 bases and J by 1 base, with 12 bases left in between. In germline, CDR1 is SGHAT, CDR2 FQNNGV. CDR3 length equals 16 residues. The CDR3 region has the DNA TGTGCCAGCAGCTTAAACTCCAGGTGGTCCTACAATGAGCAGTTCTTC. It codes for CASSLNSRWSYNEQFF.

As for this clonotype: A much larger clone is a single base away; this may be a read error. The chain links TRBV27 to TRBJ2-7, with a tentative D call TRBD1 (6 bases). Germline CDR1 is MNHEY and CDR2 is SMNVEV (reference sequence). CDR3 length: 13 amino acids. The CDR3 DNA reads TGTACCAGCAGTTTATGGCCGGGACACCAGTTCCAGTTC. It translates to CTSSLWPGHQFQF.

The table lists this clonotype with a few counts. The rearrangement links TRBV5-1 to TRBJ2-2, with 9 bases fitting TRBD1. The germline V gene has CDR1 SGHRS and CDR2 YFSETQ. The CDR3 contains 15 residues. With V trimmed by 3 bases and J by 5 bases, 5 bases remained unmatched. The CDR3 region is CASSYGTGKTGELFF. CDR3 DNA sequence: TGCGCCAGCAGCTACGGGACAGGGAAAACCGGGGAGCTGTTTTTT.

The chain is built from TRBV11-2 and TRBJ2-6; the D is unclear. This CDR3 has 18 residues. Germline-derived CDR1 and CDR2 are SGHAT and FQNNGV. Trimming removed 7 bases from V and 1 base from J, with 20 bases in between. The CDR3: CASNPSGPSLSGANVLTF. The CDR3 bases are TGTGCCAGCAACCCCTCCGGCCCTTCTTTGTCTGGGGCCAACGTCCTGACTTTC.

This clonotype has a handful of counts. V usage is TRBV12-3 or TRBV12-4 and J usage is TRBJ1-3, with D unresolved. Deletions cut 5 bases from V and 0 bases from J, with 8 bases between. The CDR3 contains 14 residues. The CDR3: CASSPQSSGNTIYF. DNA of the CDR3: TGTGCCAGCAGTCCCCAGAGCTCTGGAAACACCATATATTTT.

The chain carries TRBV29-1 and TRBJ1-1; D is ambiguous. Per the germline V gene, CDR1 is SQVTM and CDR2 is ANQGSEA. The CDR3 runs to 9 residues. V shed 6 bases and J shed 8 bases, with 7 bases lying between them. The CDR3 DNA reads TGCAGCGTGGAGGGCGAAGCTTTCTTT. This translates into CSVEGEAFF.

This clonotype appeared a few times. The rearrangement links TRBV4-1 to TRBJ2-5; D unclear. Germline V lookup: CDR1 MGHRA, CDR2 YSYEKL. Trimming shortened V by 4 bases and J by 2 bases, and 14 bases separated the two germline ends. The CDR3 has 15 residues. The CDR3 coding sequence is TGCGCCAGCAGCCCCTGGGCCGGCCCACAAGAGACCCAGTACTTC. The encoded protein is CASSPWAGPQETQYF.

The J gene is TRBJ2-7, the V gene TRBV3-1; D might be TRBD2 (7 bases). The CDR3 runs to 15 residues. V lost 1 base, J lost 3 bases, and 13 bases lay in between. In germline, CDR1 is LGHDT, CDR2 YNNKEL (reference sequence). CDR3: CASSQVRGAHYEQYF. The CDR3 coding sequence is TGTGCCAGCAGCCAAGTCCGGGGGGCACACTACGAGCAGTACTTC.